Listed below are T cell receptor beta chains from one sample, sequenced in a study of T cell changes during pregnancy in multiple sclerosis. Clones were sequenced by immunoSEQ multiplex PCR, and TCRdb holds only the in-frame ones, with some missing. This table holds tens of thousands of clones, roughly 91% found once. The sequences come from CD8+ T cells from peripheral blood mononuclear cells, collected before pregnancy. Receptors were obtained from a female donor with multiple sclerosis, enrolled in a pregnancy study. Each CDR3 is given with its conserved first and last residue. Each record gives: CDR3 protein, J gene, V gene.

CASSLVAITDTQYF	TRBJ2-3	TRBV5-1
CASSPGTYEQYF	TRBJ2-7	TRBV27
CASSPDAGLRTEAFF	TRBJ1-1	TRBV19
CASSGQQGSTSGNTIYF	TRBJ1-3	TRBV2
CASSSPVAGSGETQYF	TRBJ2-5	TRBV9
CAWSVTSGGQETQYF	TRBJ2-5	TRBV30
CASSLGQGLTYEQYF	TRBJ2-7	TRBV5-1
CASSPGQSNQPQHF	TRBJ1-5	TRBV5-1
CATSPKRGTDTQYF	TRBJ2-3	TRBV15
CASTPGSPTNSNQPQHF	TRBJ1-5	TRBV27
CATLRQGPFYGYTF	TRBJ1-2	TRBV2
CASSPDYILEAFF	TRBJ1-1	TRBV5-1
CASSLDSYSNQPQHF	TRBJ1-5	TRBV7-8
CSVEGASGGALWETQYF	TRBJ2-5	TRBV29-1
CASISPGLGLLEQYF	TRBJ2-7	TRBV19
CASSLAGQGNYEQYF	TRBJ2-7	TRBV5-1
CASSQKLAGGPNEQFF	TRBJ2-1	TRBV4-2
CASSYSFTGELFF	TRBJ2-2	TRBV6-5
CASSVTGVIGQPQHF	TRBJ1-5	TRBV27
CASSLYRQGRETQYF	TRBJ2-5	TRBV27
CAWSVISRGLSETQYF	TRBJ2-5	TRBV30
CASSSQENPYEQYF	TRBJ2-7	TRBV7-3
CASSDGFYEQYF	TRBJ2-7	TRBV19
CASSQSKLAGVPASYEQYF	TRBJ2-7	TRBV23-1
CASSEAATITTNEKLFF	TRBJ1-4	TRBV2
CASSVVGGEQYF	TRBJ2-7	TRBV9
CASSEATGTVYNEQFF	TRBJ2-1	TRBV6-1
CASSSLSRMNIQYF	TRBJ2-4	TRBV5-1
CASSMTQGVGGFF	TRBJ1-1	TRBV27
CASSNTGDYGYTF	TRBJ1-2	TRBV18
CASDRDNEKLFF	TRBJ1-4	TRBV6-1
CSATGLDNEQFF	TRBJ2-1	TRBV29-1
CASSGAGDTQYF	TRBJ2-3	TRBV5-6
CASSQTSGAYNEQFF	TRBJ2-1	TRBV4-1
CASSVSVTGSRTNTGELFF	TRBJ2-2	TRBV9
CASSQGGNDEQFF	TRBJ2-1	TRBV4-1
CASRGFVRGDSTDTQYF	TRBJ2-3	TRBV13
CASRATGQSYGYTF	TRBJ1-2	TRBV4-1
CASSLSRQGSGETQYF	TRBJ2-5	TRBV27
CASSQGGVRETQYF	TRBJ2-5	TRBV7-9
CASSQGSVNYGYTF	TRBJ1-2	TRBV4-1
CASSKASDRSYGYTF	TRBJ1-2	TRBV21-1
CASSQIIGTTGEQFF	TRBJ2-1	TRBV4-2
CASRLREDYEQYF	TRBJ2-7	TRBV7-9
CASSSYRDSGNTIYF	TRBJ1-3	TRBV5-1
CASSQEGPRTLNSPLHF	TRBJ1-6	TRBV4-2
CASSAGQINEQFF	TRBJ2-1	TRBV6-5
CASSVGAELEQYF	TRBJ2-7	TRBV9
CASSIETLSYEQYF	TRBJ2-7	TRBV19
CASSRALDTQYF	TRBJ2-3	TRBV14
CASSLGGAGDGYTF	TRBJ1-2	TRBV13
CASSLGQGDYGYTF	TRBJ1-2	TRBV5-6
CASSPRTGDGYTF	TRBJ1-2	TRBV7-9
CASSYGGMGRGAFF	TRBJ1-1	TRBV27
CASRVGGKLFF	TRBJ1-4	TRBV5-4
CASNEGTEPFPGISYTF	TRBJ1-2	TRBV2
CASSKGGLAVDEQYF	TRBJ2-7	TRBV9
CASSNPTSGGDSSYNEQFF	TRBJ2-1	TRBV19
CASSFTGGGGYTF	TRBJ1-2	TRBV7-3